The text below deals with one T cell receptor beta chain. Trimming shortened V by 3 bases and J by 3 bases, and 24 bases separated the two germline ends. This CDR3 comprises 18 residues. Per the germline V gene, CDR1 is SGHVS and CDR2 is FNYEAQ. The data derive from a study of human T cells and chemical hapten exposure. Attachment of unique molecular identifiers to individual cDNA molecules was performed in the library. Original methodology: Per-sample TCR counts ranged from about 23,224 to 750,000, median roughly 98,000. TCRdb called the RACE reads again in MiXCR, with one record for every CDR3 protein. V and J calls and clone size were set by TCRdb, not the authors. Of roughly 96,000 distinct CDR3 sequences in the sample, about 9% were seen once. Time point described: patch test 2, 6 weeks after DPC sensitization. The treatment denotes: therapeutic diphenylcyclopropenone sensitization with weekly scalp DPC. Unfractionated whole blood yielded the extracted total RNA.

Sequenced here: whole blood, sampled in connection with sensitization to the hapten diphenylcyclopropenone (DPC). The receptor was isolated from a woman in her 40s with alopecia areata. Some clones in this sample may be carry-over from other donors' samples. The chain couples TRBV7-6 to TRBJ2-7, with D hard to call. CDR3 loop: CASSFAVYGLDEVYEQYF. CDR3 nucleotide sequence: TGTGCCAGCAGCTTTGCAGTATACGGGCTAGATGAGGTCTACGAGCAGTACTTC.